The TCR beta chain under discussion was sequenced for a study of glioma-infiltrating T cells after dendritic cell vaccination. Overall study findings and caveats: Few patients contributed both blood and tumor specimens.

Using immunoSEQ multiplex PCR, the repertoire was profiled, and TCRdb retains in-frame clones only, with some absent. The repertoire holds about 94,000 clones, with over 80% as singletons. Germline-derived CDR1 and CDR2 are SGDLS and YYNGEE. The CDR3 sequence is 14 residues long. With 4 bases removed from V and 9 bases from J, the gap between germline ends came to 17 bases. With regard to this clone: The antigen is not known.

Time point given: after dendritic cell vaccination, including at tumor progression/relapse. Fresh-frozen tumor tissue and more than two years of survival data were available for all. PBMC were collected before vaccination, two weeks after the third vaccination, and at progression. This TCR came from a human donor with glioblastoma. The chain employs TRBV9 and TRBJ1-3; D is possibly TRBD1 (6 bases). Sequences were derived from blood, sampled after dendritic cell vaccination. The CDR3 sequence is CASSPQGFVGTIYF. For the CDR3, the DNA is TGTGCCAGCAGCCCACAGGGATTCGTCGGCACCATATATTTT.